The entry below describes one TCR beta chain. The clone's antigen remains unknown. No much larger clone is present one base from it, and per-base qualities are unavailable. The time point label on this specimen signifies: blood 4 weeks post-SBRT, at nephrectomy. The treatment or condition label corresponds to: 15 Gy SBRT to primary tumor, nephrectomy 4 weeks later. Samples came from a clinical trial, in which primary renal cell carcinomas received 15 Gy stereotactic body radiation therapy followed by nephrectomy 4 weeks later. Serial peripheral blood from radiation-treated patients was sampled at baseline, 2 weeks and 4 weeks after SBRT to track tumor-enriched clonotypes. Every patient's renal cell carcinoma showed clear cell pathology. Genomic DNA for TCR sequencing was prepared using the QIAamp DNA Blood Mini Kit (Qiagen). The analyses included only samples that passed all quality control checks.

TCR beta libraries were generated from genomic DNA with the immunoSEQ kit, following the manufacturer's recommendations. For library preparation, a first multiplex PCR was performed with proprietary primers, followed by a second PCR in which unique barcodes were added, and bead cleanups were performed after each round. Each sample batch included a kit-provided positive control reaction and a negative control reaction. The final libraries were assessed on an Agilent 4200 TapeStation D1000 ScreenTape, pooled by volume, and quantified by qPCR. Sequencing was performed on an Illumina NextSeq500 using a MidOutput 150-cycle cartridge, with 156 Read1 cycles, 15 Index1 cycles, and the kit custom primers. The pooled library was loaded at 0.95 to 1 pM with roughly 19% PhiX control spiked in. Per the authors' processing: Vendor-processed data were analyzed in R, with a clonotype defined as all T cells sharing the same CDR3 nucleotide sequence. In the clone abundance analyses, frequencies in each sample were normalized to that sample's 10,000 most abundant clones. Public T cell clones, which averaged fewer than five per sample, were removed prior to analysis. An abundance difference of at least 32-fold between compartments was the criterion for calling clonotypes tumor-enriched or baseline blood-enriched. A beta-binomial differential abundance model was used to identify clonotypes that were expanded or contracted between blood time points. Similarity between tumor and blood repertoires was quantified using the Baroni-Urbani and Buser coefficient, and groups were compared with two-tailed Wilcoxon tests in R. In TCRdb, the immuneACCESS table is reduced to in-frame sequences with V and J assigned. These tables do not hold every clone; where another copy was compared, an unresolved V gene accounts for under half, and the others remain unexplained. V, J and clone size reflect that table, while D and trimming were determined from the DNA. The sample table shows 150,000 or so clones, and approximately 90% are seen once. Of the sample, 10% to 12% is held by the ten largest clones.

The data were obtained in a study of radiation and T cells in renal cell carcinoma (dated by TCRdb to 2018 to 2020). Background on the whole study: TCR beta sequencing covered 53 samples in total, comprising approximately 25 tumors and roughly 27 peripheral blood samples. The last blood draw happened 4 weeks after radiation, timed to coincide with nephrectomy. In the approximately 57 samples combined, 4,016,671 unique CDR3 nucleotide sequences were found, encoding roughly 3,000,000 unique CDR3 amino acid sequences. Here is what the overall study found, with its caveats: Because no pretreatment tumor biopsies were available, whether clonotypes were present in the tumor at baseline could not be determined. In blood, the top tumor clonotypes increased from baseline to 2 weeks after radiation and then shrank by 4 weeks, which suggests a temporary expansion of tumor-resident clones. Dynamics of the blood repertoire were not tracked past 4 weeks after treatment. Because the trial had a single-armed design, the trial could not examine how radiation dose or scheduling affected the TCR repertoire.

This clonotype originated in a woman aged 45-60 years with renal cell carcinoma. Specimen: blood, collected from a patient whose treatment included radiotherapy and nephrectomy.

The encoded CDR3 is CASSRAAVSSGANVLTF. The nucleotide sequence reads TGCGCCAGCTCCCGGGCGGCGGTAAGCTCTGGGGCCAACGTCCTGACTTTC. The sequence joins TRBV5-1 to TRBJ2-6, with no reliable assignment of the D segment. The germline V gene sets CDR1 to SGHRS and CDR2 to YFSETQ. The CDR3 spans 17 residues, from the cysteine through the phenylalanine. The DNA shown is the 51-base CDR3, in frame from base 1. Trimming costs V 7 bases and J 0 bases, and their ends lie 17 bases apart.